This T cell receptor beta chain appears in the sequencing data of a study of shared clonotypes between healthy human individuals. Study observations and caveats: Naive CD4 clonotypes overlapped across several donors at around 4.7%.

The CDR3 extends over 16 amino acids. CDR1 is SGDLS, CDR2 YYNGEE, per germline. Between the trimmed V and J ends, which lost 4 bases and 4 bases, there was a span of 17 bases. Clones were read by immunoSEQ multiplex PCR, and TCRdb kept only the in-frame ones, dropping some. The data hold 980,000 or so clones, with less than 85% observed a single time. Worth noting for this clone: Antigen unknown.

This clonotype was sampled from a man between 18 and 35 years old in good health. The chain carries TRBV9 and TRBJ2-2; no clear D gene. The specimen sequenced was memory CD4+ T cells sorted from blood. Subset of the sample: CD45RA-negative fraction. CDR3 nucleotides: TGTGCCAGCAGCCTTTCGCAGGCTGTTGGCACCGGGGAGCTGTTTTTT. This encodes CASSLSQAVGTGELFF. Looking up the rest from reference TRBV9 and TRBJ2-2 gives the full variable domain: DSGVTQTPKHLITATGQRVTLRCSPRSGDLSVYWYQQSLDQGLQFLIQYYNGEERAKGNILERFSAQQFPDLHSELNLSSLELGDSALYFCASSLSQAVGTGELFFGEGSRLTVL.